The rows below give T cell receptor beta chains drawn from one sample of a study of tumor-infiltrating lymphocytes in oesophageal squamous cell carcinoma. TCRdb re-analysed the PCR reads in MiXCR, keeping a single row per CDR3 protein. The sample consists of 10,000 to 12,000 distinct CDR3 sequences, roughly 60% of them appearing once. The sample consisted of esophageal tumor tissue. The receptors here all came from a female donor with esophageal squamous cell carcinoma. The conserved cysteine and the conserved F or W are not part of the CDR3 here. Each record gives: V gene, D gene, J gene, CDR3 protein. A D gene is named only where the DNA matches it firmly.

v_call: TRBV11-3; d_call: TRBD1; j_call: TRBJ2-1; cdr3_aa: ATNRDSVVNEQF
v_call: TRBV7-9; d_call: -; j_call: TRBJ2-1; cdr3_aa: ASSLTPRGAYNEQF
v_call: TRBV7-6; d_call: -; j_call: TRBJ2-5; cdr3_aa: ASSLGVASETQY
v_call: TRBV7-2; d_call: -; j_call: -; cdr3_aa: ASSLAGPTRTWVYEQY
v_call: TRBV5-1; d_call: TRBD2; j_call: TRBJ2-1; cdr3_aa: ASSLRWGGNNEQF
v_call: TRBV28; d_call: TRBD1; j_call: TRBJ1-1; cdr3_aa: ASSLGTEGNTEAF
v_call: TRBV7-2; d_call: -; j_call: TRBJ1-5; cdr3_aa: ASSSFYSNQPQH
v_call: TRBV7-2; d_call: -; j_call: TRBJ2-7; cdr3_aa: ASSFSRQTSGEQY
v_call: TRBV12-3/TRBV12-4; d_call: -; j_call: TRBJ2-1; cdr3_aa: ASSFLTGSSYNEQF
v_call: TRBV7-9; d_call: -; j_call: TRBJ1-2; cdr3_aa: ASSLKGNYGYT
v_call: TRBV7-2; d_call: TRBD1; j_call: TRBJ2-4; cdr3_aa: ASSLTGNIQY
v_call: TRBV5-6; d_call: -; j_call: -; cdr3_aa: ASSVTYEQY
v_call: TRBV7-2; d_call: -; j_call: -; cdr3_aa: ASSLEAGDTYEQY
v_call: TRBV7-2; d_call: TRBD1; j_call: TRBJ2-5; cdr3_aa: ASSAAGQGWETQY
v_call: TRBV19; d_call: -; j_call: TRBJ2-5; cdr3_aa: ASSFRDSIKMVY
v_call: TRBV7-3; d_call: -; j_call: TRBJ2-1; cdr3_aa: ASSPGQMWSGMTGAEQF
v_call: TRBV7-2; d_call: -; j_call: TRBJ1-5; cdr3_aa: ATRVGNQPQH
v_call: TRBV6-6; d_call: -; j_call: TRBJ1-3; cdr3_aa: ASSYSRGVSGNTIY
v_call: TRBV20-1; d_call: -; j_call: -; cdr3_aa: SARTPGGGGSNEQF
v_call: TRBV12-3/TRBV12-4; d_call: -; j_call: TRBJ1-1; cdr3_aa: ASSLDAGLTEAF
v_call: TRBV11-2; d_call: -; j_call: TRBJ2-7; cdr3_aa: ASTPGRTYEQY
v_call: TRBV4-2; d_call: TRBD2; j_call: TRBJ2-2; cdr3_aa: ASSQAAGGTLSQTGELF
v_call: TRBV6-2/TRBV6-3; d_call: TRBD1; j_call: TRBJ1-5; cdr3_aa: ASSYTGVQPQH
v_call: TRBV12-3/TRBV12-4; d_call: -; j_call: -; cdr3_aa: ASSEYNEQF